This T cell receptor beta chain was documented in a study of neurological immune-mediated disorders. Overall study findings and caveats: When the repertoires were sorted by phylogenetic grouping, those of 18 of 34 multiple sclerosis patients ended up in one related-CDR3 cluster, a possible signature.

Template-switch 5'RACE cDNA synthesis added a 10-nucleotide unique molecular identifier. One entry per CDR3 protein results from TCRdb running MiXCR on the 5' RACE reads. The table has 87,000 or so distinct CDR3 sequences, approximately 3.5% seen once. This clonotype was counted many times. Its antigen is unknown. The V end was cut by 7 bases, the J end by 2 bases, with 9 bases between. The CDR3 extends over 12 amino acids. Germline V lookup: CDR1 SQVTM, CDR2 ANQGSEA. Unsorted libraries were generated from 2 million PBMCs held at -80 degrees C. This chain uses TRBV29-1 with TRBJ1-5; D gene uncertain. Sequenced sample: PBMCs. This sequence was found in a woman between 50 and 59 years old with multiple sclerosis. The CDR3 spells CSGGWRNQPQHF. The CDR3 nucleotides are TGCAGCGGGGGATGGCGCAATCAGCCCCAGCATTTT. Looking up the rest from reference TRBV29-1 and TRBJ1-5 gives the full variable domain: SAVISQKPSRDICQRGTSLTIQCQVDSQVTMMFWYRQQPGQSLTLIATANQGSEATYESGFVIDKFPISRPNLTFSTLTVSNMSPEDSSIYLCSGGWRNQPQHFGDGTRLSIL.